This TCR beta chain was recovered during a study of blood T cell repertoires in COVID-19. On the study more broadly: Material from acute and convalescent COVID-19 was sourced from the United States, Italy and Spain. From T cells, B-cell-depleted T cells, or PBMCs came the material, which was cDNA or gDNA.

In the original processing: Amplification from reference gene primers served as the basis for estimated nucleated cell counts. Repertoires were generated with immunoSEQ multiplex PCR, while TCRdb's copy carries only in-frame clones and drops some. The DNA gave D and trimming, while V, J and clone size come from that table. Of 110,000 or so clones listed, over 65% were seen once; the top ten hold 5% to 8%. The CDR3 loop spans 18 amino acids. The trim removed 0 bases at V and 1 base at J, leaving 9 bases unmatched. Germline CDR1 is LGHNA and CDR2 is YNFKEQ. Material: peripheral blood. V and J are TRBV4-2 and TRBJ1-5, with TRBD1 matching 7 bases. The clonotype was recovered from a man between 70 and 80 years old with acute or convalescent COVID-19. CDR3 protein: CASSQEPTGQVSNQPQHF. As DNA, the CDR3 is TGTGCCAGCAGCCAAGAACCTACCGGACAGGTCAGCAATCAGCCCCAGCATTTT.